These T cell receptor beta chains were read from a single sample in a study of blood T cell repertoires in COVID-19. TCRdb keeps only in-frame clones here, not all; method: immunoSEQ multiplex PCR. The sample has about 200,000 clones, about 90% seen once; the top ten hold 0.95% to 1.5%. The specimen sequenced was PBMCs or T cells enriched from blood (not recorded which). Receptors were obtained from a young man who had recovered from COVID-19. Both conserved end residues are part of each CDR3. A D gene is named only where the DNA matches it firmly. Size is stated for part of the rows, as once, few or many counts, or as a class when the clone is expanded.

V gene: TRBV27
J gene: TRBJ1-3
D gene: TRBD1
clone size: -
CDR3 DNA: TGTGCCAGCAGCCCAGGGACAGCTCTCTCTGGAAACACCATATATTTT
CDR3 protein: CASSPGTALSGNTIYF

V gene: TRBV29-1
J gene: TRBJ1-4
D gene: -
clone size: -
CDR3 DNA: TGCAGCGTTGGTCAGGGTACGAATGAAAAACTGTTTTTT
CDR3 protein: CSVGQGTNEKLFF

V gene: TRBV19
J gene: TRBJ1-5
D gene: -
clone size: -
CDR3 DNA: TGTGCCAGTAGTATAATAAGAGGGAATCAGCCCCAGCATTTT
CDR3 protein: CASSIIRGNQPQHF

V gene: TRBV19
J gene: TRBJ2-7
D gene: -
clone size: -
CDR3 DNA: TGTGCCAGTAGTGCCTCCGGGGAGCAGTACTTC
CDR3 protein: CASSASGEQYF

V gene: TRBV7-2
J gene: TRBJ2-5
D gene: TRBD2
clone size: -
CDR3 DNA: TGTGCCAGCAGCTTTACCGGGACTAGCGAAGAGACCCAGTACTTC
CDR3 protein: CASSFTGTSEETQYF

V gene: TRBV18
J gene: TRBJ1-2
D gene: TRBD1
clone size: -
CDR3 DNA: TGTGCCAGCTCACCACAGGGAACGGGACAGCGCTATGGCTACACCTTC
CDR3 protein: CASSPQGTGQRYGYTF

V gene: TRBV6-2/TRBV6-3
J gene: TRBJ2-5
D gene: TRBD2
clone size: -
CDR3 DNA: TGTGCCAGCAGTTACGATCTTAGCGGGCAAGAGACCCAGTACTTC
CDR3 protein: CASSYDLSGQETQYF

V gene: TRBV2
J gene: TRBJ2-1
D gene: TRBD2
clone size: once
CDR3 DNA: TGTGCCAGCAGTGAAGCGCGGGGGGGCGTATCGTTCTTC
CDR3 protein: CASSEARGGVSFF

V gene: TRBV7-2
J gene: TRBJ2-2
D gene: -
clone size: -
CDR3 DNA: TGTGCCAGCAGCCTAGGGGGGGATGCCGGGGAGCTGTTTTTT
CDR3 protein: CASSLGGDAGELFF

V gene: TRBV30
J gene: TRBJ1-6
D gene: -
clone size: -
CDR3 DNA: TGTGCCTGGAATAGTAATTCACCCCTCCACTTT
CDR3 protein: CAWNSNSPLHF

V gene: TRBV30
J gene: TRBJ2-1
D gene: -
clone size: -
CDR3 DNA: TGTGCCTGGAGCGGGACTTCTACCTACAATGAGCAGTTCTTC
CDR3 protein: CAWSGTSTYNEQFF

V gene: TRBV15
J gene: TRBJ2-5
D gene: -
clone size: -
CDR3 DNA: TGTGCCACCGCAGCGCTCGGGGAGACCCAGTACTTC
CDR3 protein: CATAALGETQYF

V gene: TRBV20-1
J gene: TRBJ1-1
D gene: -
clone size: -
CDR3 DNA: TGCAGTGCCCAACCGGGGGTTGAAGCTTTCTTT
CDR3 protein: CSAQPGVEAFF

V gene: TRBV10-3
J gene: TRBJ2-5
D gene: -
clone size: -
CDR3 DNA: TGTGCCATCAGTGTAGGGGACACCCTTCCCGGGACCCAGTACTTC
CDR3 protein: CAISVGDTLPGTQYF

V gene: TRBV5-1
J gene: TRBJ1-2
D gene: -
clone size: -
CDR3 DNA: TGCGCCAGCAGCTTGGTTTGGGGGGACTATGGCTACACCTTC
CDR3 protein: CASSLVWGDYGYTF

V gene: TRBV28
J gene: TRBJ2-7
D gene: TRBD2
clone size: -
CDR3 DNA: TGTGCCAGCAGACCCTCTAGCGGGGGCCCCTACGAGCAGTACTTC
CDR3 protein: CASRPSSGGPYEQYF

V gene: TRBV7-8
J gene: TRBJ2-5
D gene: TRBD2
clone size: -
CDR3 DNA: TGTGCCAGCAGCTTCCGGTTAGCGGGGGTGTGGGAGACCCAGTACTTC
CDR3 protein: CASSFRLAGVWETQYF

V gene: TRBV19
J gene: TRBJ2-1
D gene: -
clone size: -
CDR3 DNA: TGTGCCAGTAGTATTTCGGGCAGGGCTTCCCTGAATGAGCAGTTCTTC
CDR3 protein: CASSISGRASLNEQFF

V gene: TRBV11-2
J gene: TRBJ2-7
D gene: -
clone size: once
CDR3 DNA: TGTGCCAGCAGCTTAGAACTAACGGGAGAGCAGTACTTC
CDR3 protein: CASSLELTGEQYF

V gene: TRBV9
J gene: TRBJ2-3
D gene: TRBD2
clone size: -
CDR3 DNA: TGTGCCAGCAGCGTAGCTTTTGCGGGAGGCACAGATACGCAGTATTTT
CDR3 protein: CASSVAFAGGTDTQYF

V gene: TRBV7-8
J gene: TRBJ2-3
D gene: -
clone size: -
CDR3 DNA: TGTGCCAGCACCACGCTAGGAGGGGCTTTGGATACGCAGTATTTT
CDR3 protein: CASTTLGGALDTQYF

V gene: TRBV25-1
J gene: TRBJ1-4
D gene: -
clone size: -
CDR3 DNA: TGTGCCAGCAGGAGTCTGGGGGGGGAAAAACTGTTTTTT
CDR3 protein: CASRSLGGEKLFF

V gene: TRBV27
J gene: TRBJ2-3
D gene: TRBD1
clone size: -
CDR3 DNA: TGTGCCAGCAGCTCCTACCGACAGGGGCTCACAGATACGCAGTATTTT
CDR3 protein: CASSSYRQGLTDTQYF

V gene: TRBV6-4
J gene: TRBJ2-5
D gene: TRBD1
clone size: -
CDR3 DNA: TGTGCCAGCAGAACCCCTTACCACCGGGACAGGGGCCAAGAGACCCAGTACTTC
CDR3 protein: CASRTPYHRDRGQETQYF

V gene: TRBV10-2
J gene: TRBJ2-1
D gene: TRBD2
clone size: -
CDR3 DNA: TGCGCCAGCAGGGACCATACTAGCGGGAGGCACAATGAGCAGTTCTTC
CDR3 protein: CASRDHTSGRHNEQFF

V gene: TRBV7-8
J gene: TRBJ2-1
D gene: -
clone size: -
CDR3 DNA: TGTGCCAGCAGCTCACACCTCAATGAGCAGTTCTTC
CDR3 protein: CASSSHLNEQFF

V gene: TRBV2
J gene: TRBJ2-1
D gene: TRBD2
clone size: few
CDR3 DNA: TGTGCCAGCAGTGAGGGGACTAGCGGGAAAAATGAGCAGTTCTTC
CDR3 protein: CASSEGTSGKNEQFF

V gene: TRBV12-5
J gene: TRBJ2-2
D gene: -
clone size: -
CDR3 DNA: TGTGCTAGTGGTTTCGGACACGCGAACACCGGGGAGCTGTTTTTT
CDR3 protein: CASGFGHANTGELFF

V gene: TRBV18
J gene: TRBJ1-1
D gene: -
clone size: -
CDR3 DNA: TGTGCCAGCTCACCTCAGGGCTCGAACACTGAAGCTTTCTTT
CDR3 protein: CASSPQGSNTEAFF

V gene: TRBV3-1/TRBV3-2
J gene: TRBJ1-2
D gene: TRBD1
clone size: -
CDR3 DNA: TGTGCCAGCAGCCAAGGGGGGACAGGGGGCTCCTATGGCTACACCTTC
CDR3 protein: CASSQGGTGGSYGYTF

V gene: TRBV19
J gene: TRBJ2-6
D gene: -
clone size: -
CDR3 DNA: TGTGCCAGTAGTAGCGCGAAGGGGACTGGGGCCAACGTCCTGACTTTC
CDR3 protein: CASSSAKGTGANVLTF

V gene: TRBV6-6
J gene: TRBJ2-5
D gene: -
clone size: -
CDR3 DNA: TGTGCCAGCAGTTACAAAGGGGCCGAGACCCAGTACTTC
CDR3 protein: CASSYKGAETQYF

V gene: TRBV18
J gene: TRBJ2-7
D gene: -
clone size: few
CDR3 DNA: TGTGCCAGCTCACCCCCAGGGGGGACGCTCGAGCAGTACTTC
CDR3 protein: CASSPPGGTLEQYF

V gene: TRBV16
J gene: TRBJ2-7
D gene: -
clone size: -
CDR3 DNA: TGTGCCAGCAGCCCGAGTAAGAGGGTAATGGTGTACGAGCAGTACTTC
CDR3 protein: CASSPSKRVMVYEQYF

V gene: TRBV5-1
J gene: TRBJ2-5
D gene: -
clone size: -
CDR3 DNA: TGCGCCAGCAGCTTGGGCGAGGAGACCCAGTACTTC
CDR3 protein: CASSLGEETQYF

V gene: TRBV4-3
J gene: TRBJ1-1
D gene: -
clone size: -
CDR3 DNA: TGCGCCAGCAGCGAAGCGACAGCGTTGGGCACTGAAGCTTTCTTT
CDR3 protein: CASSEATALGTEAFF

V gene: TRBV30
J gene: TRBJ1-1
D gene: -
clone size: -
CDR3 DNA: TGTGCCTGGAGTGCCCAGGGAAACACTGAAGCTTTCTTT
CDR3 protein: CAWSAQGNTEAFF

V gene: TRBV27
J gene: TRBJ1-5
D gene: -
clone size: -
CDR3 DNA: TGTGCCAGCAGAACCTTTTCGGTGAGCAATCAGCCCCAGCATTTT
CDR3 protein: CASRTFSVSNQPQHF

V gene: TRBV15
J gene: TRBJ2-7
D gene: TRBD2
clone size: -
CDR3 DNA: TGTGCCACCAGCAGAGAAGGACTAGCGGGAGGCAACGAGCAGTACTTC
CDR3 protein: CATSREGLAGGNEQYF

V gene: TRBV21-1
J gene: TRBJ1-2
D gene: -
clone size: -
CDR3 DNA: TGTGCCAGCAGCACAGTAACAGGGCCCCCGGGCTACACCTTC
CDR3 protein: CASSTVTGPPGYTF

V gene: TRBV7-9
J gene: TRBJ1-4
D gene: -
clone size: -
CDR3 DNA: TGTGCCAGCAGCTTAGTCGCGGACATAACTAATGAAAAACTGTTTTTT
CDR3 protein: CASSLVADITNEKLFF

V gene: TRBV6-5
J gene: TRBJ1-1
D gene: -
clone size: few
CDR3 DNA: TGTGCCAGCAGTCCCACCGGGACACTGTACACTGAAGCTTTCTTT
CDR3 protein: CASSPTGTLYTEAFF

V gene: TRBV28
J gene: TRBJ2-1
D gene: TRBD1
clone size: -
CDR3 DNA: TGTGCCAGCAGTACTTATGTTACAGGGGGCTCCTACAATGAGCAGTTCTTC
CDR3 protein: CASSTYVTGGSYNEQFF

V gene: TRBV29-1
J gene: TRBJ1-1
D gene: -
clone size: once
CDR3 DNA: TGCAGCGTTGAAGATAAGACAGTGAACACTGAAGCTTTCTTT
CDR3 protein: CSVEDKTVNTEAFF

V gene: TRBV7-9
J gene: TRBJ1-5
D gene: -
clone size: many
CDR3 DNA: TGTGCCAGCAGCTTAGAGGGAGACAGGTTTCACCAGCCCCAGCATTTT
CDR3 protein: CASSLEGDRFHQPQHF

V gene: TRBV2
J gene: TRBJ1-6
D gene: -
clone size: -
CDR3 DNA: TGTGCCACCCCAGGGAGGGACAATTCACCCCTCCACTTT
CDR3 protein: CATPGRDNSPLHF

V gene: TRBV30
J gene: TRBJ1-6
D gene: -
clone size: -
CDR3 DNA: TGTGCCTGGCGACCTCGACAGACCAATTCACCCCTCCACTTT
CDR3 protein: CAWRPRQTNSPLHF